This T cell receptor beta chain stems from a study of T cell repertoires in cytomegalovirus infection. Overall study findings and caveats: Ex vivo responses were dominated by HLA-C-restricted CMV-specific TCR beta clonotypes.

The germline V gene encodes CDR1 SGHVS and CDR2 FNYEAQ. With 2 bases clipped from V and 5 bases from J, the junction kept 5 bases outside the gene matches. This CDR3 has 15 residues. Concerning this clonotype: Its matching antigen is unknown.

TCRdb used MiXCR to reprocess the reads, holding one entry per CDR3 protein. The sample includes approximately 590,000 distinct CDR3 sequences, roughly 42% of them seen just once. This material consisted of cultured PBMCs, taken from culture after CMV antigen stimulation. The V gene is TRBV7-6, the J gene TRBJ2-1; 8 nucleotides align to TRBD2. The receptor comes from a human donor in good health (CMV status not recorded). Some clones in this sample may be carry-over from other donors' samples. The CDR3 here is CASSLFSGSDNEQFF. CDR3 bases: TGTGCCAGCAGCTTATTCAGCGGGAGCGACAATGAGCAGTTCTTC.